Below, 21 T cell receptor beta chains from the same sample are listed, as sequenced in a study of T cell responses to AZD1222 COVID-19 vaccine. The table came from immunoSEQ multiplex PCR; TCRdb's copy has only in-frame clones and leaves some out. Found here are approximately 92,000 clones, around nine tenths of them singletons; the top ten hold about 2.9%. The material sequenced was peripheral blood, taken on day 0 of AZD1222 vaccination. The receptors shown here come from an adult in good health.

The chain has TRBV29-1 and TRBJ1-1; the D gene is possibly TRBD1 (5 bases). The V gene lost 2 bases and the J gene lost 2 bases, with 12 bases spanning the gap. CDR3 length equals 14 residues. Germline V gene sequence: CDR1 SQVTM, CDR2 ANQGSEA. The CDR3 DNA reads as TGCAGCGTTGAACGCAGGGTCACCAACACTGAAGCTTTCTTT. Protein sequence: CSVERRVTNTEAFF.

V gene TRBV7-3 combines with J gene TRBJ2-3; D may be TRBD2 (5 bases). The CDR3 has 14 amino acids. Germline V gene data show CDR1 as SGHTA and CDR2 as FQGTGA. V was shortened by 5 bases and J by 0 bases, with 9 bases between the two germline ends. This CDR3 is CASSPRGSTDTQYF. The DNA of the CDR3 is TGTGCCAGCAGCCCCCGGGGTAGCACAGATACGCAGTATTTT.

The chain couples TRBV2 to TRBJ1-2, with 8 bases fitting TRBD1. In germline, CDR1 is SNHLY, CDR2 FYNNEI. The junction had 8 bases not matched to a gene; V was cut back by 11 bases and J by 0 bases. The CDR3 runs to 14 residues. The CDR3 sequence is CASVDRASNYGYTF. The CDR3 bases are TGTGCCTCGGTGGACAGGGCGTCTAACTATGGCTACACCTTC. Drawing the rest from reference TRBV2 and TRBJ1-2, the complete variable domain is EPEVTQTPSHQVTQMGQEVILRCVPISNHLYFYWYRQILGQKVEFLVSFYNNEISEKSEIFDDQFSVERPDGSNFTLKIRSTKLEDSAMYFCASVDRASNYGYTFGSGTRLTVV.

The chain joins TRBV25-1 to TRBJ2-7; perhaps TRBD1 as D (6 bases). Germline V CDR1 and CDR2: MGHDK, SYGVNS. The CDR3 consists of 14 residues. V dropped 3 bases and J dropped 6 bases, with 15 bases sitting between them. The CDR3 sequence: CASSDQQGVGEQYV. The CDR3 DNA follows: TGTGCCAGCAGTGACCAACAGGGTGTAGGCGAGCAGTACGTC.

The chain carries TRBV29-1 and TRBJ1-5; weak D call: TRBD1 (5 bases). The CDR3 consists of 13 residues. The germline V gene has CDR1 SQVTM and CDR2 ANQGSEA. The V and J ends lost 5 bases and 2 bases respectively, with 10 bases between them. The CDR3 region has the DNA TGCAGCGTTCGGGACGGTGGCAATCAGCCCCAGCATTTT. It translates to CSVRDGGNQPQHF.

The rearrangement uses TRBV11-2 and TRBJ1-2; D ambiguous. CDR1 and CDR2 (germline): SGHAT, FQNNGV. This CDR3 contains 11 residues. V lost 0 bases, J lost 7 bases, and 3 bases lay in between. The CDR3 spells CASSLDSGYTF. Written as DNA, the CDR3 is TGTGCCAGCAGCTTAGATTCTGGCTACACCTTC. The full variable domain, with the rest looked up from reference TRBV11-2 and TRBJ1-2, is EAGVAQSPRYKIIEKRQSVAFWCNPISGHATLYWYQQILGQGPKLLIQFQNNGVVDDSQLPKDRFSAERLKGVDSTLKIQPAKLEDSAVYLCASSLDSGYTFGSGTRLTVV.

V and J are TRBV9 and TRBJ1-4; TRBD1 agrees at 9 bases. In germline, CDR1 is SGDLS, CDR2 YYNGEE. Germline trimming cut 0 bases from V and 7 bases from J; bases unmatched to any gene: 7. The length of the CDR3 is 16 residues. CDR3 loop: CASSVAGDRDGEKLFF. DNA for the CDR3: TGTGCCAGCAGCGTAGCGGGGGACAGGGATGGTGAAAAACTGTTTTTT.

The rearrangement joins TRBV13 to TRBJ2-1, with 7 bases identical to TRBD2. This CDR3 is 18 amino acids long. V lost 3 bases and J lost 3; bases outside the gene matches: 14. Germline V gene sequence: CDR1 PRHDT, CDR2 FYEKMQ (reference sequence). In nucleotides, the CDR3 is TGTGCCAGCAGCTTGTTGGTGGAGCGGGGCCCCAGCTACAATGAGCAGTTCTTC. Translated: CASSLLVERGPSYNEQFF.

The V call is TRBV7-2, the J call TRBJ2-3, with D perhaps matching TRBD2 (5 bases). Per the germline V gene, CDR1 is SGHTA and CDR2 is FQGNSA. V dropped 6 bases and J dropped 2 bases, with 9 bases sitting between them. This CDR3 region has 13 residues. The CDR3 nucleotides are TGTGCCAGCAGGGCGGGTAACACAGATACGCAGTATTTT. It yields the protein CASRAGNTDTQYF.

The sample holds one count of this clone. DNA of the CDR3: TGTGCCAGCTGCCAAAGGGGGCCGAGGGAAGATACGCAGTATTTT. Protein sequence: CASCQRGPREDTQYF. This chain uses TRBV27 with TRBJ2-3; 7 bases agree with TRBD1. The CDR3 sequence is 15 residues long. J was trimmed by 5 bases and V by 8 bases; bases with no gene match: 13. Germline CDR1 and CDR2: MNHEY and SMNVEV (reference sequence).

This clone occurred once. This chain links TRBV20-1 with TRBJ1-1; the D is unclear. CDR3 size: 16 residues. Germline CDR1 and CDR2: DFQATT and SNEGSKA (reference sequence). V was trimmed by 3 bases and J by 2 bases, leaving 19 bases between them. CDR3 DNA: TGCAGTGCTAGTGATTTCGGCGGAGGGAGTAACACTGAAGCTTTCTTT. Translated, it gives CSASDFGGGSNTEAFF.

The chain carries TRBV9 and TRBJ2-5, with D perhaps TRBD2 (7 bases). The CDR3 runs to 16 residues. Germline values: CDR1 SGDLS, CDR2 YYNGEE. Trimming cost V 4 bases and J 5 bases, with 21 bases left between them. DNA for the CDR3: TGTGCCAGCAGCCCCCGCCCCGGAGGGGGGGTGGAGACCCAGTACTTC. It translates to CASSPRPGGGVETQYF. Full variable domain (outside the CDR3, taken from reference TRBV9 and TRBJ2-5): DSGVTQTPKHLITATGQRVTLRCSPRSGDLSVYWYQQSLDQGLQFLIQYYNGEERAKGNILERFSAQQFPDLHSELNLSSLELGDSALYFCASSPRPGGGVETQYFGPGTRLLVL.

The chain couples TRBV6-5 to TRBJ1-2; TRBD1 matches 8 bases. Germline CDR1 reads MNHEY; CDR2 reads SVGAGI. V lost 2 bases to trimming and J lost 8 bases; unmatched junction nucleotides: 7. CDR3 length equals 14 residues. CDR3 DNA sequence: TGTGCCAGCAGTTACGGCAGGGGGCTCGGGGGCTACACCTTC. Encoded protein: CASSYGRGLGGYTF.

This clone was found once. The chain carries TRBV2 and TRBJ2-3, with TRBD2 matching 10 bases. The germline V gene has CDR1 SNHLY and CDR2 FYNNEI. This CDR3 spans 12 amino acids. V dropped 6 bases and J dropped 15; count of bases not matched to a gene: 9. As DNA, the CDR3 is TGTGCCAGCAGCCAATCTAGCGGGGGTGTCTATTTT. Translation: CASSQSSGGVYF.

This sequence joins TRBV30 and TRBJ2-3; no reliable D call. V was shortened by 4 bases and J by 1 base, with 6 bases between the two germline ends. This CDR3 is built from 12 residues. The germline CDR1 and CDR2 sequences are GTSNPN and SVGIG (reference sequence). CDR3 coding DNA: TGTGCCTGGACATACGGCACAGATACGCAGTATTTT. Its translation: CAWTYGTDTQYF.

V usage is TRBV18 and J usage is TRBJ1-5; D possibly corresponds to TRBD1 (5 bases). CDR3 length: 15 residues. Germline lookup yields CDR1 KGHSH and CDR2 LQKENI. V dropped 5 bases and J dropped 1 base, with 12 bases sitting between them. CDR3 protein: CASSTGHESNQPQHF. The CDR3 bases are TGTGCCAGCTCAACAGGACACGAAAGCAATCAGCCCCAGCATTTT.

The chain joins TRBV4-1 to TRBJ2-3; TRBD2 matches 9 bases. This CDR3 is 16 amino acids long. J was trimmed by 2 bases and V by 0 bases; bases with no gene match: 3. Germline V gene sequence: CDR1 MGHRA, CDR2 YSYEKL. CDR3 protein: CASSQETSGSTDTQYF. The CDR3 coding sequence is TGCGCCAGCAGCCAAGAAACTAGCGGGTCCACAGATACGCAGTATTTT.

The rearrangement uses TRBV21-1 and TRBJ2-5; TRBD1 is the table's D call and was not checked against the DNA. TRBV21-1 is a known pseudogene. The CDR3 has 14 amino acids. CDR3 residues: CASSKQGSQETQYF. In DNA form, the CDR3 reads TGTGCCAGCAGCAAACAGGGGTCCCAAGAGACCCAGTACTTC.

V gene TRBV25-1 combines with J gene TRBJ1-4; TRBD1 is a possible D gene (6 bases). The CDR3 totals 15 residues. Deletions cut 4 bases from V and 7 bases from J, with 16 bases between. Germline-derived CDR1 and CDR2 are MGHDK and SYGVNS. The CDR3 loop is CASSARGARGEKLFF. The CDR3 nucleotides are TGTGCCAGCAGTGCTCGGGGGGCGCGGGGTGAAAAACTGTTTTTT.

The J gene is TRBJ2-2, the V gene TRBV7-2, with TRBD1 as a possible D gene (6 bases). This CDR3 has 14 amino acids. CDR1 and CDR2 (germline): SGHTA, FQGNSA. V lost 1 base, J lost 5 bases, and 8 bases lay in between. The CDR3 coding sequence is TGTGCCAGCAGCTTAGGGACAGCGACCGGGGAGCTGTTTTTT. Translation gives CASSLGTATGELFF.

J is TRBJ1-2 and V is TRBV12-3 or TRBV12-4; D ambiguous. The CDR3 runs 13 residues. Trimming took 5 bases from V and 1 from J, leaving 8 bases between them. CDR3 DNA sequence: TGTGCCAGCAGTCCGACTTTTAACTATGGCTACACCTTC. This codes for CASSPTFNYGYTF.